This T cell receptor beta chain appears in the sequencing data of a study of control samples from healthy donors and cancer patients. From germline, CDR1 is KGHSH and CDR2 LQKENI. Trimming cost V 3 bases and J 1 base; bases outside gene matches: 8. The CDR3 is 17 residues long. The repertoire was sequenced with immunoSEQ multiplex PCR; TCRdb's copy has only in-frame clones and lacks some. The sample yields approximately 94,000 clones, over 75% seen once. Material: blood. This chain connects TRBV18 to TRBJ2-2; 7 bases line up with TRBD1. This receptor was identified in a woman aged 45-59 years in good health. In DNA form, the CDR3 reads TGTGCCAGCTCACCCTTTGAGACAGGGAGGAACACCGGGGAGCTGTTTTTT. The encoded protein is CASSPFETGRNTGELFF.